Given below is one T cell receptor (beta chain) in context. Its cognate antigen is unknown. This sample was taken from a study of beta chain features in type 1 diabetes. Study-level points and caveats: Shorter templates might be favored by PCR, equally in patients and controls. The similarity of naive, central memory and Treg TCRB repertoires appeared greater among patients than among healthy donors.

The authors reverse transcribed all of the isolated RNA, so sequencing captured expressed TCRB transcripts. Repertoires were generated with immunoSEQ multiplex PCR, while TCRdb's copy carries only in-frame clones and drops some. Of 330,000 or so clones listed, around 20% are singletons. V lost 1 base to trimming and J lost 0 bases, with 9 bases between them. Germline V gives CDR1 SGHDT, CDR2 YYEEEE. The CDR3 covers 15 residues. Material for sequencing was naive CD4+ T cells from blood. The sequence came from a woman between 18 and 29 years old in good health. The chain recombines TRBV5-6 with TRBJ2-3, with D tentatively TRBD1 (5 bases). CDR3 sequence: CASSLTTASTDTQYF. The CDR3 DNA sequence: TGTGCCAGCAGCTTGACGACAGCTAGCACAGATACGCAGTATTTT.